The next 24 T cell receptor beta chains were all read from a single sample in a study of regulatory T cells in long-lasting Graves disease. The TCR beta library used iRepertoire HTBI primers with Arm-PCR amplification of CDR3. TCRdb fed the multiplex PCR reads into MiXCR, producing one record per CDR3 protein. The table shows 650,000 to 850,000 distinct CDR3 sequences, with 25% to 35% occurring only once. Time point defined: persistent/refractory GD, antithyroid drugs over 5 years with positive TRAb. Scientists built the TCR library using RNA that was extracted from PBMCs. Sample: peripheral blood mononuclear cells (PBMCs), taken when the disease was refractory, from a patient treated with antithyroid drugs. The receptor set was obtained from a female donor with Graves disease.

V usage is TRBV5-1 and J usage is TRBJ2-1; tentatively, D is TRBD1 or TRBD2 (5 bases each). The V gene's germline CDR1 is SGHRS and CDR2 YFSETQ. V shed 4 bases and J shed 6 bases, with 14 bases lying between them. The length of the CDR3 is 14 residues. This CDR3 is CASSQTGTRNEQFF. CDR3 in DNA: TGCGCCAGCAGCCAGACCGGGACCCGCAATGAGCAGTTCTTC.

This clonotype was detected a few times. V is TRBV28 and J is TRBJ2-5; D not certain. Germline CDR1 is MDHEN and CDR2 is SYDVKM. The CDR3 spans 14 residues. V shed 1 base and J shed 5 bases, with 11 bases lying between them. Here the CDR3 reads CASSLSGVQETQYF. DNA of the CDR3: TGTGCCAGCAGTTTATCTGGCGTTCAGGAGACCCAGTACTTC.

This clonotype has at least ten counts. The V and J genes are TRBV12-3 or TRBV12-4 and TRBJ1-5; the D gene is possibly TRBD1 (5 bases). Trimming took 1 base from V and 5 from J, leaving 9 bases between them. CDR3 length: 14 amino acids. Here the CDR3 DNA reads TGTGCCAGCAGTTTAGGGACAAAGGATCAGCCCCAGCATTTT. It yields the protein CASSLGTKDQPQHF.

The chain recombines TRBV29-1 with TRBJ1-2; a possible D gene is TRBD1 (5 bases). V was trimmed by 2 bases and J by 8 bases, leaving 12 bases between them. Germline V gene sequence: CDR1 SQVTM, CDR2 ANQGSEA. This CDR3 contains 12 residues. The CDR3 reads CSVETGQGGYTF. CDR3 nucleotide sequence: TGCAGCGTTGAAACCGGCCAGGGCGGCTACACCTTC.

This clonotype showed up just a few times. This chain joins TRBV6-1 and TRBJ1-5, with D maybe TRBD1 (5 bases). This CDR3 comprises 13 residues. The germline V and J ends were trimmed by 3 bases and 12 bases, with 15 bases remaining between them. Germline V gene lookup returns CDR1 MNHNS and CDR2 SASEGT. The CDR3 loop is CASSDLARGDQHF. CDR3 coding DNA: TGTGCCAGCAGTGACTTGGCCCGGGGGGACCAGCATTTT.

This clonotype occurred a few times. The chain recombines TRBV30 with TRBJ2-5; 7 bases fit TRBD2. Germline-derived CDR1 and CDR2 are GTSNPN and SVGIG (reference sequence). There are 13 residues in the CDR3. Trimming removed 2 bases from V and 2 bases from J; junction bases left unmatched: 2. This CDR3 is CAWSPGLQETQYF. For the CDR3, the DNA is TGTGCCTGGAGTCCGGGACTACAAGAGACCCAGTACTTC.

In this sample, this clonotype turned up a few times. The CDR3 is CASSLDPWDRPSPGANVLTF. The CDR3 DNA is TGTGCCAGCAGCTTAGATCCCTGGGACAGACCCTCTCCAGGGGCCAACGTCCTGACTTTC. V gene TRBV11-2 combines with J gene TRBJ2-6, with 7 nucleotides matching TRBD1. Unmatched junction bases numbered 15, after V lost 0 bases and J lost 4 bases. Germline CDR1 SGHAT, CDR2 FQNNGV. The CDR3 runs to 20 residues.

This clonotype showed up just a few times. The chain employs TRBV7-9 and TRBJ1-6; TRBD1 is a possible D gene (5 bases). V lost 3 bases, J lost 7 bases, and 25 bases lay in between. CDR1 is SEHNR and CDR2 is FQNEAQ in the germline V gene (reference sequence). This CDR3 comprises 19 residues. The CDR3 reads CASSFRSASGTEKNSPLHF. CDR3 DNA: TGTGCCAGCAGCTTCCGGTCCGCATCCGGGACGGAAAAAAATTCACCCCTCCACTTT.

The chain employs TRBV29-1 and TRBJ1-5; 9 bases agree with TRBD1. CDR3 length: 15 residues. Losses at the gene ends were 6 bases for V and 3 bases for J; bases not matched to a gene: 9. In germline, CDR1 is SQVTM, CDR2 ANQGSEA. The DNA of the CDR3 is TGCAGCGTAGTCGGGACAGGGTCCCCCAATCAGCCCCAGCATTTT. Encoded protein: CSVVGTGSPNQPQHF.

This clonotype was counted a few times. CDR3 sequence (DNA): TGCGCCAGCAGCTTGATTGGGGGGAATGAAAAACTGTTTTTT. Protein: CASSLIGGNEKLFF. The genes are TRBV5-1 and TRBJ1-4; D is possibly TRBD1 (5 bases). CDR3 size: 14 residues. Trimming stripped 1 base from V and 5 bases from J, with 9 bases between. In germline, CDR1 is SGHRS, CDR2 YFSETQ.

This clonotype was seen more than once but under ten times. CDR3 loop: CASKPGTSGAGELFF. The CDR3 DNA reads as TGTGCCAGCAAGCCCGGGACTAGCGGCGCCGGGGAGCTGTTTTTT. The J gene is TRBJ2-2, the V gene TRBV2, with 11 bases fitting TRBD2. Trimming at V came to 7 bases and at J to 6 bases, leaving 7 bases not matched to a gene. CDR3 length: 15 amino acids. Looked up from germline, CDR1 is SNHLY and CDR2 is FYNNEI.

The CDR3 coding sequence is TGTGCCAGCAGCCAAGCGGGGGGGGCCCCCATGAACACTGAAGCTTTCTTT. As protein: CASSQAGGAPMNTEAFF. This sequence joins TRBV3-1 and TRBJ1-1; D may be TRBD1 (6 bases). Germline V gene sequence: CDR1 LGHDT, CDR2 YNNKEL (reference sequence). V shed 1 base and J shed 0 bases, with 15 bases lying between them. The CDR3 loop spans 17 amino acids.

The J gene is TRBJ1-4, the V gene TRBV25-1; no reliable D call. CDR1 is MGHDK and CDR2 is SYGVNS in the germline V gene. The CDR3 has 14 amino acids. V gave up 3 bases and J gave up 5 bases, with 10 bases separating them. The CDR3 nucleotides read TGTGCCAGCAGTGACCCCAGAGTAAATGAAAAACTGTTTTTT. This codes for CASSDPRVNEKLFF.

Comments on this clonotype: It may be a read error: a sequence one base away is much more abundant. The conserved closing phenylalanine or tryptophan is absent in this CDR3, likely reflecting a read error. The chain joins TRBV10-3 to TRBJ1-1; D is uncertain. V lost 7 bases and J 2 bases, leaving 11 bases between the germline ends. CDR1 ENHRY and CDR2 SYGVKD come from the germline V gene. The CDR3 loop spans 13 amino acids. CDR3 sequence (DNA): TGTGCCATCACTTCCGAAACTAACACTGAAGCTTTCCTT. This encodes CAITSETNTEAFL.

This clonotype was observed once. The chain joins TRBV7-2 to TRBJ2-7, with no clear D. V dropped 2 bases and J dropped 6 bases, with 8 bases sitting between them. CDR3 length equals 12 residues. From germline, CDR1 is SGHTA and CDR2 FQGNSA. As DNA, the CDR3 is TGTGCCAGCAGCTTAATCAGAGTCGAGCAGTACTTC. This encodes CASSLIRVEQYF.

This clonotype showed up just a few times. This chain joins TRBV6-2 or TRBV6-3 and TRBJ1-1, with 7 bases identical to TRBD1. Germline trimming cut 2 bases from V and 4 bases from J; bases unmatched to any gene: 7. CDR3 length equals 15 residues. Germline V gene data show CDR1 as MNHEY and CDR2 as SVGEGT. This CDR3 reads CASSYKGQVPTEAFF. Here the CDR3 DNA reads TGTGCCAGCAGTTACAAAGGACAGGTACCCACTGAAGCTTTCTTT.

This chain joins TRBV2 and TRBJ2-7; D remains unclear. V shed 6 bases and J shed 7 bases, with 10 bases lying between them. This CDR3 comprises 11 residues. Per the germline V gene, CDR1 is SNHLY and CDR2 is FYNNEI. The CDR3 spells CASSTTGEQYF. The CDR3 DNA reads TGTGCCAGCAGCACCACCGGGGAGCAGTACTTC.

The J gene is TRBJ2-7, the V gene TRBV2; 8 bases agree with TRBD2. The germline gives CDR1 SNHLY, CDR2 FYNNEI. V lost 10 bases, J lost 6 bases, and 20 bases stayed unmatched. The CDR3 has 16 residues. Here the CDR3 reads CATRTELAESYREQYF. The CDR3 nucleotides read TGTGCCACGCGAACGGAACTAGCGGAATCCTACCGCGAGCAGTACTTC.

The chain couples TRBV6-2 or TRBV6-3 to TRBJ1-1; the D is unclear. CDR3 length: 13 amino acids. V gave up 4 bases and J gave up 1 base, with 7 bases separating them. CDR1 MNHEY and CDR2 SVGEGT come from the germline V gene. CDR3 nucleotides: TGTGCCAGCAGTTCAGATCAGAACACTGAAGCTTTCTTT. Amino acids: CASSSDQNTEAFF.

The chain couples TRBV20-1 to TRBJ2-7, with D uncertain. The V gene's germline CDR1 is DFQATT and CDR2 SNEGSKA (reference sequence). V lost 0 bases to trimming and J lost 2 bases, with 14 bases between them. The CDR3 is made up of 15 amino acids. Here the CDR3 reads CSARDGTRPTYEQYF. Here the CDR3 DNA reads TGCAGTGCTAGAGATGGAACAAGGCCGACCTACGAGCAGTACTTC.

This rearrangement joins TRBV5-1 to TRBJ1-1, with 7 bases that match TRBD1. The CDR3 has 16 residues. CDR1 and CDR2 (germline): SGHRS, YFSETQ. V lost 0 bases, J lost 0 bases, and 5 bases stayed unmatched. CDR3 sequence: CASSLEPTGVNTEAFF. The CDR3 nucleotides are TGCGCCAGCAGCTTGGAACCCACAGGGGTGAACACTGAAGCTTTCTTT.

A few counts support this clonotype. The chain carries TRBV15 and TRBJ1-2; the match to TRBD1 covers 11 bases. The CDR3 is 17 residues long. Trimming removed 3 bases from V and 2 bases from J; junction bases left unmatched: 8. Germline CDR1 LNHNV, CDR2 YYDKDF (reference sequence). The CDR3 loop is CATSSPGQGEINYGYTF. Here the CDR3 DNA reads TGTGCCACCAGCAGTCCGGGACAGGGGGAAATAAACTATGGCTACACCTTC.

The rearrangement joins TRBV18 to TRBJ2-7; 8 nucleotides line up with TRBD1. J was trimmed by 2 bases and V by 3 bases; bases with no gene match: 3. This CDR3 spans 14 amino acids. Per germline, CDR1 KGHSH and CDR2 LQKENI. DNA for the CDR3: TGTGCCAGCTCACCGGACAGGGAACCCTACGAGCAGTACTTC. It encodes CASSPDREPYEQYF.

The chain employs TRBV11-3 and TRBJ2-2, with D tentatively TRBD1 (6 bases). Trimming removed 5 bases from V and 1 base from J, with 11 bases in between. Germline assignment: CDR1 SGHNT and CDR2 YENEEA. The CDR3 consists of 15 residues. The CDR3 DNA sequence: TGTGCCAGCAGCCCCGGGACAATGAACACCGGGGAGCTGTTTTTT. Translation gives CASSPGTMNTGELFF.